These T cell receptor beta chains were read from a single sample in a study of CD8 T cells in Susac syndrome. TCRdb itself ran the immunoSEQ multiplex PCR reads through MiXCR, one entry per CDR3 protein. Of around 150,000 distinct CDR3 sequences listed, around 96% were seen once; the top ten hold more than 0.12%. Source material: CD4+ T cells from PBMCs. The receptors stem from a human donor in good health. Both conserved end residues are part of each CDR3. Each record gives: D gene, J gene, clone size, V gene, CDR3 DNA, CDR3 protein. D genes are given only for firm matches. Clone size is stated in some rows and not others, as once, few, many or a class when expanded.

.,TRBJ1-2,few,TRBV7-6,TGTGCCAGCAGCTTACCGGGGAACTATGGCTACACCTTC,CASSLPGNYGYTF
.,TRBJ1-2,.,TRBV20-1,TGCAGTGCTAGAGACGCCCCAGGGGTGGGCTCCTATGGCTACACCTTC,CSARDAPGVGSYGYTF
.,TRBJ2-7,.,TRBV7-8,TGTGCCAGCAGCCCAGAGAAGACAGGATCATACGAGCAGTACTTC,CASSPEKTGSYEQYF
.,TRBJ2-5,.,TRBV7-2,TGTGCCAGCAGCTTAGCGCCGAGTGGTTACCAAGAGACCCAGTACTTC,CASSLAPSGYQETQYF
TRBD2,TRBJ2-7,.,TRBV5-1,TGCGCCAGCAGCCCGACTAGCGGGGGTTACGAGCAGTACTTC,CASSPTSGGYEQYF
.,TRBJ1-2,.,TRBV29-1,TGCAGCGTTGAATCATATGGCTACACCTTC,CSVESYGYTF
.,TRBJ2-7,.,TRBV28,TGTGCCAGCACTGTTTCCTACGAGCAGTACTTC,CASTVSYEQYF
.,TRBJ2-7,.,TRBV11-2,TGCGCTGCGGGGTCGGGCTACGAGCAGTACTTC,CAAGSGYEQYF
TRBD2,TRBJ2-3,.,TRBV7-2,TGTGCCAGCAGCTTAGTTCTAGCGGGGGGCACAGATACGCAGTATTTT,CASSLVLAGGTDTQYF
.,TRBJ1-2,.,TRBV4-3,TGCGCCAGCAGCCAAGATCCAGCTCTGCGCTCGGGCTACACCTTC,CASSQDPALRSGYTF
.,TRBJ1-6,.,TRBV18,TGTGCCAGCTCCTCGGGGCTTGATTCACCCCTCCACTTT,CASSSGLDSPLHF
.,TRBJ2-7,.,TRBV4-3,TGCGCCAGCAGCCAAGAACTGTGGCCCGACGAGCAGTACTTC,CASSQELWPDEQYF
TRBD1,TRBJ1-1,.,TRBV29-1,TGCAGCGGTGGGACAGCGGAAGCTTTCTTT,CSGGTAEAFF
.,TRBJ2-7,.,TRBV7-3,TGTGCCAGCAGCTTACAAGGGGGGTCTAGGGAGCAGTACTTC,CASSLQGGSREQYF
.,TRBJ2-3,.,TRBV7-2,TGTGCCAGCAGCGTAAAGAGCGGTCCTAGCACAGATACGCAGTATTTT,CASSVKSGPSTDTQYF
TRBD1,TRBJ2-7,.,TRBV3-1,TGTGCCAGCAGCCGTCAGGGGGTCGAGCAGTACTTC,CASSRQGVEQYF
TRBD2,TRBJ2-3,.,TRBV3-1,TGTGCCAGCAGCCCTAACCGACTAGCGGGTACGGGGGATACGCAGTATTTT,CASSPNRLAGTGDTQYF